Shown below are 27 T cell receptor beta chains from a single sample sequenced in a study of CD8+CD57+ T cells in acquired aplastic anemia. Profiling of TCR beta VDJ combinations and CDR3 sequences used genomic DNA as template. MiXCR, run by TCRdb on the reads, gives a single entry per CDR3 protein. The profile covers about 160,000 distinct CDR3 sequences, with 45% to 55% appearing a single time and approximately 2.8% taken by the ten largest. By flow cytometry, patients selected for sequencing had shown an expansion of CD8+CD57+ cells. The sample consisted of sorted CD4+, CD8+, or CD8+CD57+ T cells (not recorded which) from PBMCs. Receptors were obtained from a human donor with aplastic anemia.

This clonotype was recorded many times. The chain uses TRBV6-5 and TRBJ1-5, with TRBD1 identical over 7 bases. Germline CDR1 reads MNHEY; CDR2 reads SVGAGI. The CDR3 consists of 16 residues. V trimming: 2 bases; J trimming: 2 bases; junction bases outside the gene matches: 6. The CDR3 sequence: CASSYQQGSGNQPQHF. For the CDR3, the DNA is TGTGCCAGCAGTTACCAACAGGGGTCGGGCAATCAGCCCCAGCATTTT.

V gene TRBV11-2 combines with J gene TRBJ2-1; 11 positions agree with TRBD2. CDR1 SGHAT and CDR2 FQNNGV come from the germline V gene. V was clipped by 1 base and J by 9 bases; unmatched bases: 8. CDR3 length equals 16 residues. In nucleotides, the CDR3 is TGTGCCAGCAGCTTAGGCACTAGCGGGAGTGCTGCTGAGCAGTTCTTC. Its protein product is CASSLGTSGSAAEQFF.

This chain joins TRBV12-3 or TRBV12-4 and TRBJ2-1; 12 positions match TRBD2. V shed 7 bases, J shed 9 bases, and the junction held 10 bases outside the gene matches. The CDR3 covers 15 residues. CDR3 region: CASIQALAGGGEQFF. In nucleotides, the CDR3 is TGTGCCAGCATCCAAGCCCTAGCGGGAGGGGGTGAGCAGTTCTTC.

The chain recombines TRBV20-1 with TRBJ2-5; 15 bases line up with TRBD2. Looked up from germline, CDR1 is DFQATT and CDR2 is SNEGSKA (reference sequence). V was clipped by 6 bases and J by 0 bases; unmatched bases: 2. The CDR3 extends over 15 amino acids. The CDR3 sequence: CSAGLAGGNQETQYF. In DNA form, the CDR3 reads TGCAGTGCGGGACTAGCGGGGGGCAACCAAGAGACCCAGTACTTC.

This clonotype was counted many times. This chain connects TRBV4-1 to TRBJ1-2; D is unclear. Trimming took 0 bases from V and 6 from J, leaving 17 bases between them. Germline-derived CDR1 and CDR2 are MGHRA and YSYEKL. CDR3 size: 16 residues. In DNA form, the CDR3 reads TGCGCCAGCAGCCAAGATCGGGTTGGGATCCGAGATGGCTACACCTTC. Translated, it gives CASSQDRVGIRDGYTF.

The chain couples TRBV5-1 to TRBJ2-5; D uncertain. With 0 bases removed from V and 2 bases from J, the gap between germline ends came to 8 bases. The CDR3 consists of 14 residues. Per germline, CDR1 SGHRS and CDR2 YFSETQ. CDR3 region: CASSLAGRQETQYF. In DNA, the CDR3 is TGCGCCAGCAGCTTGGCGGGCAGACAAGAGACCCAGTACTTC.

In this sample, this clonotype turned up many times. The chain is built from TRBV20-1 and TRBJ2-1, with 8 positions matching TRBD2. This CDR3 contains 13 residues. Germline V gene lookup returns CDR1 DFQATT and CDR2 SNEGSKA (reference sequence). Trimming cost V 7 bases and J 10 bases; bases outside gene matches: 12. In DNA, the CDR3 is TGCAGTGTCGAAGAGGTAGCGGGATGGGAGCAGTTCTTC. This translates into CSVEEVAGWEQFF.

This clonotype appeared many times. This chain links TRBV7-9 with TRBJ2-7, with 14 bases identical to TRBD2. The V and J ends lost 1 base and 8 bases, in that order; junction bases with no gene match: 4. Germline V gene lookup returns CDR1 SEHNR and CDR2 FQNEAQ (reference sequence). The CDR3 length is 15 residues. CDR3 sequence (DNA): TGTGCCAGCAGCTTAGGACTAGCGGGAGGGGAACAGCAGTACTTC. It translates to CASSLGLAGGEQQYF.

This chain connects TRBV7-3 to TRBJ2-1; 9 nucleotides line up with TRBD2. The junction had 12 bases not matched to a gene; V was cut back by 0 bases and J by 3 bases. The CDR3 has 19 amino acids. Germline CDR1 SGHTA, CDR2 FQGTGA. In DNA, the CDR3 is TGTGCCAGCAGCTTAACGTTTGGCGGGGGGGCTTCTCACTACAATGAGCAGTTCTTC. It encodes CASSLTFGGGASHYNEQFF.

This clonotype was seen ten or more times. V gene TRBV7-3 combines with J gene TRBJ2-1, with D possibly TRBD2 on 7 matching bases. Trimming shortened V by 2 bases and J by 10 bases, and 21 bases separated the two germline ends. The CDR3 sequence is 16 residues long. Germline V lookup: CDR1 SGHTA, CDR2 FQGTGA. The CDR3 here is CASSLDGGGSGREQFF. The CDR3 DNA reads as TGTGCCAGCAGCTTAGACGGGGGCGGGAGTGGTCGGGAGCAGTTCTTC.

This clonotype occurred a few times. V usage is TRBV14 and J usage is TRBJ2-2; 9 bases are shared with TRBD1. Germline trimming cut 1 base from V and 6 bases from J; bases unmatched to any gene: 9. Germline V gene data show CDR1 as SGHDN and CDR2 as FVKESK. CDR3 size: 17 residues. In DNA form, the CDR3 reads TGTGCCAGCAGCCAAGTCCGGACAGGGGTTATCGCCGGGGAGCTGTTTTTT. Translated: CASSQVRTGVIAGELFF.

This clonotype appeared once. The junction and the germline gene differ at one end; a read error may be behind it. V gene TRBV19 combines with J gene TRBJ2-1; 7 bases align to TRBD1. This CDR3 spans 16 amino acids. Germline CDR1 reads LNHDA; CDR2 reads SQIVND (reference sequence). The CDR3 nucleotides read TGTGCCAGTAGTGGAGACAGGGATCGCTCCTACAATGAGCGGTTCTTC. It specifies CASSGDRDRSYNERFF. Full variable domain (missing parts from reference TRBV19 and TRBJ2-1): DGGITQSPKYLFRKEGQNVTLSCEQNLNHDAMYWYRQDPGQGLRLIYYSQIVNDFQKGDIAEGYSVSREKKESFPLTVTSAQKNPTAFYLCASSGDRDRSYNERFFGPGTRLTVL.

This clonotype was observed many times. The gene calls are TRBV6-1 and TRBJ1-5, with 7 bases that match TRBD1. The CDR3 is made up of 15 amino acids. Germline V gives CDR1 MNHNS, CDR2 SASEGT. With V trimmed by 5 bases and J by 2 bases, 6 bases remained unmatched. As DNA, the CDR3 is TGTGCCAGCAGTAAAACAGGGGTAGGCAATCAGCCCCAGCATTTT. This sequence encodes CASSKTGVGNQPQHF.

V and J are TRBV24-1 and TRBJ2-2; D may correspond to TRBD1 or TRBD2 (5 bases each). Germline V gene lookup returns CDR1 KGHDR and CDR2 SFDVKD. The CDR3 spans 16 residues. V lost 4 bases and J lost 6, with 17 bases in between. As DNA, the CDR3 is TGTGCCACCAGTGACCTTTCGGCCGTGGGGGCCGGGGAGCTGTTTTTT. Its protein is CATSDLSAVGAGELFF.

The rearrangement joins TRBV10-3 to TRBJ1-6, with a possible D match to TRBD1 (5 bases). Germline values: CDR1 ENHRY, CDR2 SYGVKD. Trimming took 2 bases from V and 5 from J, leaving 13 bases between them. The length of the CDR3 is 16 residues. CDR3 loop: CAISEPGLRDNSPLHF. CDR3 DNA sequence: TGTGCCATCAGTGAGCCAGGGCTGAGGGATAATTCACCCCTCCACTTT.

The V call is TRBV29-1, the J call TRBJ2-7; D perhaps matches TRBD2 (7 bases). The CDR3 sequence is 11 residues long. The V gene lost 7 bases and the J gene lost 9 bases, with 16 bases spanning the gap. CDR1 is SQVTM and CDR2 is ANQGSEA in the germline V gene. The CDR3 DNA is TGCAGCGCTGAGGGAGGGGGAGGGCAGTACTTC. This encodes CSAEGGGGQYF.

This clonotype was picked up one time. This may stem from a read error, because a much larger clone lies one nucleotide away. The chain uses TRBV2 and TRBJ2-5; TRBD2 is a possible D gene (5 bases). CDR1 is SNHLY and CDR2 is FYNNEI in the germline V gene. This CDR3 contains 13 residues. In DNA, the CDR3 is TGTGCCAGCAATAAGGACTTGCAAGATACCCAGTACTTC. It codes for CASNKDLQDTQYF.

The chain uses TRBV20-1 and TRBJ2-3; 9 bases fit TRBD2. The CDR3 contains 18 residues. V dropped 6 bases and J dropped 1; count of bases not matched to a gene: 17. The germline V gene has CDR1 DFQATT and CDR2 SNEGSKA (reference sequence). The CDR3 DNA reads as TGCAGTGCAAAGACGCTACTTAGCGGGAGTGGTGGCACAGATACGCAGTATTTT. Protein: CSAKTLLSGSGGTDTQYF.

This clonotype was observed a few times. The junction shows a germline mismatch at one end, possibly a read error. The rearrangement joins TRBV5-1 to TRBJ2-3; TRBD1 might be the D (6 bases). This CDR3 has 15 residues. Germline CDR1 and CDR2: SGHRS and YFSETQ. In DNA, the CDR3 is TGCGCCAGCAGGTTGGGGGCTCTATACACAGATACGCAGTATTTT. Translating it yields CASRLGALYTDTQYF.

The J gene is TRBJ2-2, the V gene TRBV20-1, with a possible D match to TRBD1 (6 bases). Trimming stripped 5 bases from V and 6 bases from J, with 10 bases between. CDR1 is DFQATT and CDR2 is SNEGSKA in the germline V gene (reference sequence). The CDR3 is 12 amino acids. CDR3 coding DNA: TGCAGTGCTGCCAGGGGCGCCGGGGAGCTGTTTTTT. Amino acids: CSAARGAGELFF.

This clonotype has just a few counts. The CDR3 spells CASSGLAEKSYNEQFF. In DNA, the CDR3 is TGTGCCAGCAGTGGACTAGCGGAAAAGTCCTACAATGAGCAGTTCTTC. This rearrangement joins TRBV7-3 to TRBJ2-1; 10 bases agree with TRBD2. This CDR3 is built from 16 residues. Germline CDR1 SGHTA, CDR2 FQGTGA. V dropped 6 bases and J dropped 1; count of bases not matched to a gene: 6.

The V and J genes are TRBV12-3 or TRBV12-4 and TRBJ2-3, with D tentatively TRBD2 (5 bases). This CDR3 is 13 amino acids long. Trimming pared 6 bases from V and 2 bases from J, leaving 9 bases between. CDR3 protein: CASRRLYTDTQYF. The CDR3 nucleotides are TGTGCCAGCAGGCGACTATACACAGATACGCAGTATTTT.

The chain combines TRBV4-2 with TRBJ2-7, with TRBD2 matching 14 bases. The CDR3 covers 15 residues. V shed 3 bases and J 4 bases; nucleotides not matched to a gene: 2. In germline, CDR1 is LGHNA, CDR2 YNFKEQ. The CDR3 bases are TGTGCCAGCAGCCAGGGGACTAGCGGGGGTTACGAGCAGTACTTC. Its translation is CASSQGTSGGYEQYF.

The chain has TRBV2 and TRBJ1-6; 11 nucleotides line up with TRBD1. CDR1 is SNHLY, CDR2 FYNNEI, per germline. The CDR3 loop spans 14 amino acids. Trimming at V came to 11 bases and at J to 8 bases, leaving 8 bases not matched to a gene. CDR3 nucleotides: TGTGCCGGGAGGACAGGGGGCGATTATTCACCCCTCCACTTT. Residues: CAGRTGGDYSPLHF.

This chain joins TRBV20-1 and TRBJ2-7; 8 positions agree with TRBD2. This CDR3 has 13 amino acids. Unmatched junction bases numbered 7, after V lost 6 bases and J lost 3 bases. Germline V CDR1 and CDR2: DFQATT, SNEGSKA (reference sequence). CDR3 sequence reads: CSANPGLGYEQYF. In DNA, the CDR3 is TGCAGTGCAAACCCGGGACTAGGCTACGAGCAGTACTTC.

This clonotype was detected many times. The V call is TRBV7-9, the J call TRBJ2-3, with D tentatively TRBD1 (6 bases). Germline V lookup: CDR1 SEHNR, CDR2 FQNEAQ (reference sequence). V lost 0 bases, J lost 6 bases, and 7 bases lay in between. CDR3 length: 13 residues. CDR3 DNA: TGTGCCAGCAGCTTAGCAGACAGGGATACGCAGTATTTT. Translated, it gives CASSLADRDTQYF.

This clonotype was observed once. The chain uses TRBV25-1 and TRBJ2-7; tentatively, D is TRBD2 (6 bases). V was clipped by 3 bases and J by 0 bases, with 12 bases between them. Per the germline V gene, CDR1 is MGHDK and CDR2 is SYGVNS. This CDR3 contains 15 residues. DNA for the CDR3: TGTGCCAGCAGTGATCGTAGCGGTATCTCCTACGAGCAGTACTTC. As protein: CASSDRSGISYEQYF.